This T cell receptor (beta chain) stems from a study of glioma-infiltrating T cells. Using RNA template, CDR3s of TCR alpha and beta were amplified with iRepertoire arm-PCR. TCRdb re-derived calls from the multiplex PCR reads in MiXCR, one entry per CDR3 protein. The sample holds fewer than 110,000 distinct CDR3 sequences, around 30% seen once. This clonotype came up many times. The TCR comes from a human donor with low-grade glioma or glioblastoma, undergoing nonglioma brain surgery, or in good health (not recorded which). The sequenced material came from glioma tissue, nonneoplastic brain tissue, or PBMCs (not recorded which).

The CDR3 DNA follows: TGTGCCACCAGTGATTCCCGCTACCCGAAGGCAGATACGCAGTATTTT. It yields the protein CATSDSRYPKADTQYF. The chain joins TRBV24-1 to TRBJ2-3; D remains ambiguous. The germline CDR1 and CDR2 sequences are KGHDR and SFDVKD. This CDR3 spans 16 amino acids. V shed 2 bases and J shed 4 bases, with 15 bases lying between them.